Sequencing of this T cell receptor beta chain was carried out in a study of blood T cells in healthy people across ages (dated by TCRdb to between 2014 and 2017). Notes on the research overall: In model experiments, template switching captured roughly one uniquely barcoded TCR beta cDNA molecule for every two T cells. To track age-related changes in TCR beta repertoire diversity, the study relied on deep sequencing normalized with unique cDNA molecular identifiers. The donors were split into four age groups: young (average about 16 years), middle-aged (39), aged (62) and long-lived (roughly 88). To avoid experimental bias, donors of different ages were randomly spread across the sequencing lanes. Using the same blood draw, the study looked at two additional independent replicas of 1 million unique cDNA reads for two donors, one aged 18 to 30 and the other aged 80 or older.

Libraries were built with 5' RACE. The sample was run on an Illumina HiSeq 2500. A second PCR of roughly 7 to 11 cycles was performed with a sample-barcoded 5' primer and a J-beta primer mix. Each TCR beta cDNA molecule received a unique molecular identifier from a template-switch 5' adaptor carrying 12 random nucleotides. Each sample yielded at least 2.5 million CDR3-containing paired-end reads. First-strand cDNA was synthesized from all RNA with the Mint cDNA synthesis kit, primed by a TRBC-specific oligonucleotide. All cDNA was treated with uracil-DNA glycosylase and then went through a first 18-cycle PCR with the universal primers M1SS and BC2_uni_R. In the source study's methods: For normalization, 1 million high-quality reads, each with a distinct molecular identifier, were randomly selected from each sample. Reads sharing molecular identifiers were discarded rather than binned into consensus sequences. MiTCR, with a Q25 quality threshold and the strictest error-elimination algorithm, was used for CDR3 identification, clonotype clustering and error correction. A nonparametric unseen species model with Euler transformation was used to estimate lower-bound total TCR beta diversity. TCRdb reprocessing: public reads trimmed at Q25 with fastp, clones called with MiXCR, in-frame beta chains kept. Every entry covers one CDR3 protein and lists the most common genes and DNA from its rows. TCRdb's processing, not the authors', yielded these V and J calls. Present in this sample are 1.5 million or so distinct CDR3 sequences, roughly 40% of which were seen just once. Clones ranked in the top ten supply roughly 7.7% of the sample.

Relative to germline, V is missing 4 bases and J is missing 2 bases, with 4 bases of the junction outside any gene match. CDR1 SGHRS and CDR2 YFSETQ were looked up in the germline V gene. The CDR3, from cysteine to phenylalanine, totals 15 residues. CDR3 DNA only is kept here, 45 bases in frame from base 1. Paper-wide results and their limitations: Because the CMV infection status of the donors was unknown, age-related changes in expanded clonotypes may potentially have been confounded. The long-lived group showed more naive CD4+ T cells, fewer expanded clones and increased TCR diversity than the aged group, suggesting age selection. Estimates of total diversity based on one million sequenced T cells were considered lower bounds and underestimates. Since profiling was done on bulk unsorted PBMCs, naive and antigen-experienced compartments could not be conclusively compared. Observed TCR beta diversity correlated strongly with the percentage of naive T cells measured by flow cytometry. Observed TCR beta diversity per million T cells fell roughly linearly with age, and a significant reduction was already apparent by age around 44.

This clonotype appeared a few times. What this receptor recognizes is not known. No base qualities exist here, and no much larger clone lies one base off it. Systemically healthy Caucasian individuals from Russia, approximately 39 in total and aged about 6 to 100 years, were included as donors. Approximately 9.7 milliliters of peripheral blood were drawn from each donor into EDTA-treated Vacutainer tubes. PBMCs were isolated by Ficoll-Paque density-gradient centrifugation, with at least 6 million obtained per sample. Trizol reagent was used to extract total RNA from PBMCs, with at least 5.5 micrograms per sample. Naive CD45RAhigh/CD27high T cell percentages were measured by flow cytometry on a PBMC aliquot from every donor.

Recombination connected TRBV5-1 to TRBJ2-7; 12 of the junction bases match TRBD1. Sequencing was carried out using blood. The sequence was collected from a woman aged 18-29 years in good health. The CDR3 reads as follows: CASSAGTGGPYEQYF. At the DNA level, the sequence is TGCGCCAGCAGCGCCGGGACAGGGGGCCCCTACGAGCAGTACTTC.